The rows below give T cell receptor beta chains drawn from one sample of a study of blood T cell repertoires in COVID-19. TCRdb keeps only in-frame clones here, not all; method: immunoSEQ multiplex PCR. The sample holds approximately 500,000 clones; nearly 90% are singletons and the top ten take about 1%. The specimen was peripheral blood. These receptors were collected from a man in his late teens or twenties with COVID-19, enrolled during active disease. Each CDR3 is given with its conserved first and last residue. The order of the fields is clone size, D gene, V gene, J gene, CDR3 protein, CDR3 DNA. A D gene is named only where the DNA matches it firmly. Size is stated for part of the rows, as once, few or many counts, or as a class when the clone is expanded.

>.|.|TRBV6-6|TRBJ1-5
CASSYAAGGNQPQHF
TGTGCCAGCAGTTACGCGGCGGGGGGTAATCAGCCCCAGCATTTT
>.|.|TRBV24-1|TRBJ1-2
CATSLTENYGYTF
TGTGCCACCAGTCTAACAGAGAACTATGGCTACACCTTC
>.|TRBD2|TRBV11-1|TRBJ2-1
CASSLIPREGNEQFF
TGTGCCAGCAGCTTAATCCCCCGGGAGGGCAATGAGCAGTTCTTC
>many|.|TRBV14|TRBJ1-2
CASSAGHYYGYTF
TGTGCCAGCAGCGCGGGGCACTACTATGGCTACACCTTC
>.|.|TRBV10-3|TRBJ2-7
CAISEPGSGVPSEQYF
TGTGCCATCAGTGAGCCGGGGTCGGGGGTTCCCTCCGAGCAGTACTTC
>.|.|TRBV11-2|TRBJ1-2
CASRNIDGYTF
TGTGCCAGCAGAAATATTGATGGCTACACCTTC
>.|TRBD1|TRBV2|TRBJ1-2
CASMKGTGLSNYGYTF
TGTGCCAGCATGAAGGGGACAGGGTTGAGTAACTATGGCTACACCTTC
>.|TRBD2|TRBV2|TRBJ2-1
CASTNGLDDNEQFF
TGTGCCAGCACCAACGGACTAGATGACAATGAGCAGTTCTTC
>.|TRBD2|TRBV24-1|TRBJ2-3
CATSDTSGQAAQYF
TGTGCCACCAGTGACACTAGCGGGCAGGCGGCGCAGTATTTT
>once|TRBD2|TRBV4-1|TRBJ2-5
CASSKLAGGRHTQETQYF
TGCGCCAGCAGCAAACTAGCGGGAGGGCGCCACACCCAAGAGACCCAGTACTTC
>once|.|TRBV6-5|TRBJ2-2
CASSYGTFEHTGELFF
TGTGCCAGCAGTTATGGGACTTTTGAACACACCGGGGAGCTGTTTTTT
>.|.|TRBV28|TRBJ1-3
CASRGPRDTIYF
TGTGCCAGCAGAGGTCCCCGGGACACCATATATTTT
>.|.|TRBV27|TRBJ1-6
CASSFGGALNSPLHF
TGTGCCAGCAGTTTCGGGGGAGCTTTAAATTCACCCCTCCACTTT
>.|TRBD1|TRBV18|TRBJ1-2
CASSPGTATNYGYTF
TGTGCCAGCTCACCGGGGACAGCTACTAACTATGGCTACACCTTC
>.|.|TRBV29-1|TRBJ2-7
CSVVADEQYF
TGCAGCGTTGTGGCAGACGAGCAGTACTTC
>few|TRBD2|TRBV18|TRBJ2-3
CASSSTSGRAGDTQYF
TGTGCCAGCTCATCGACTAGCGGGAGGGCGGGAGATACGCAGTATTTT
>once|TRBD1|TRBV5-1|TRBJ2-7
CASSLVGTGGGEQYF
TGCGCCAGCAGCTTGGTCGGGACAGGGGGCGGCGAGCAGTACTTC
>.|TRBD1|TRBV14|TRBJ1-1
CASSQGQGALPEAFF
TGTGCCAGCAGCCAAGGGCAGGGGGCCCTGCCTGAAGCTTTCTTT
>.|TRBD2|TRBV9|TRBJ2-2
CASSELSGGTGELFF
TGTGCCAGCAGCGAACTTAGCGGGGGCACCGGGGAGCTGTTTTTT
>.|TRBD2|TRBV7-7|TRBJ2-5
CASSPPTSGGRETQYF
TGTGCCAGCAGCCCCCCGACTAGCGGGGGGAGAGAGACCCAGTACTTC
>.|TRBD2|TRBV2|TRBJ2-2
CASFPGGSTGELFF
TGTGCCAGCTTCCCCGGGGGGTCTACCGGGGAGCTGTTTTTT
>.|TRBD1|TRBV12-5|TRBJ2-7
CASGQLDRAIHEQYF
TGTGCTAGTGGCCAACTCGACAGGGCGATCCACGAGCAGTACTTC
>.|.|TRBV10-2|TRBJ2-3
CASSDPMSWSTDTQYF
TGCGCCAGCAGTGACCCTATGAGCTGGAGCACAGATACGCAGTATTTT
>.|.|TRBV24-1|TRBJ2-7
CATPHRVFYEQYF
TGTGCCACACCACACCGGGTATTCTACGAGCAGTACTTC
>.|TRBD2|TRBV11-3|TRBJ2-1
CASSETVAGKNNEQFF
TGTGCCAGCAGCGAAACCGTAGCGGGGAAGAACAATGAGCAGTTCTTC
>.|.|TRBV29-1|TRBJ1-1
CSALDSLNTEAFF
TGCAGCGCTCTAGACAGCCTGAACACTGAAGCTTTCTTT
>.|.|TRBV29-1|TRBJ1-1
CSVPPEQGRAFF
TGCAGCGTACCACCGGAGCAGGGGAGAGCTTTCTTT
>.|.|TRBV7-6|TRBJ2-3
CASSRLASTDTQYF
TGTGCCAGCAGCCGACTTGCTAGCACAGATACGCAGTATTTT
>.|.|TRBV19|TRBJ2-3
CASSILGGDTQYF
TGTGCCAGTAGTATACTAGGTGGTGATACGCAGTATTTT
>.|TRBD1|TRBV5-1|TRBJ1-5
CASSLEGQGFQPQHF
TGCGCCAGCAGCTTGGAGGGACAGGGGTTTCAGCCCCAGCATTTT
>.|.|TRBV19|TRBJ2-7
CASSISGFNEQYF
TGTGCCAGTAGTATTTCGGGGTTTAACGAGCAGTACTTC
>.|.|TRBV19|TRBJ1-5
CASSIDRGARNQPQHF
TGTGCCAGTAGTATAGATCGGGGGGCTCGGAATCAGCCCCAGCATTTT
>.|TRBD2|TRBV6-1|TRBJ2-7
CASSFTSGRFNEQYF
TGTGCCAGCAGTTTCACTAGCGGGAGATTCAACGAGCAGTACTTC
>.|.|TRBV5-8|TRBJ2-1
CASSLRQAGDNEQFF
TGTGCCAGCAGCTTGAGACAGGCGGGGGACAATGAGCAGTTCTTC
>.|.|TRBV10-3|TRBJ2-5
CAIARGQETQYF
TGTGCCATCGCACGGGGGCAAGAGACCCAGTACTTC
>.|.|TRBV7-3|TRBJ1-5
CASSPDRNQPQHF
TGTGCCAGCAGCCCAGACAGAAATCAGCCCCAGCATTTT
>.|TRBD2|TRBV9|TRBJ2-1
CASSARLAGGPSINYNEQFF
TGTGCCAGCAGCGCCCGACTAGCGGGAGGCCCATCAATAAACTACAATGAGCAGTTCTTC
>once|.|TRBV14|TRBJ2-1
CASSQGGRAFEQFF
TGTGCCAGCAGCCAAGGCGGCAGGGCTTTTGAGCAGTTCTTC
>.|TRBD2|TRBV2|TRBJ2-3
CASSMTSGGYTDTQYF
TGTGCCAGCAGTATGACTAGCGGGGGTTACACAGATACGCAGTATTTT
>.|TRBD1|TRBV30|TRBJ2-7
CAWSRGLDYEQYF
TGTGCCTGGAGTAGGGGGCTCGACTACGAGCAGTACTTC
>.|TRBD1|TRBV6-5|TRBJ2-7
CASSLRQGGASEQYF
TGTGCCAGCAGCCTGAGACAGGGTGGAGCCTCCGAGCAGTACTTC
>few|.|TRBV10-3|TRBJ1-1
CAICDDPRTEAFF
TGTGCCATCTGCGATGACCCCAGGACTGAAGCTTTCTTT
>.|TRBD1|TRBV5-1|TRBJ2-2
CASSSGQGTGELFF
TGCGCCAGCAGCTCAGGACAGGGCACCGGGGAGCTGTTTTTT
>.|TRBD1|TRBV6-5|TRBJ2-2
CASTRTGSTGELFF
TGTGCCAGCACCAGGACAGGGTCCACCGGGGAGCTGTTTTTT
>.|.|TRBV11-2|TRBJ2-2
CASSLLGTLVRETGELFF
TGTGCCAGCAGCTTATTGGGGACCTTAGTCCGGGAGACCGGGGAGCTGTTTTTT
>.|.|TRBV7-9|TRBJ2-7
CASSQGFAPYEQYF
TGTGCCAGCAGCCAGGGGTTCGCCCCCTACGAGCAGTACTTC
>once|TRBD2|TRBV5-1|TRBJ2-5
CASSPGLAGAGETQYF
TGCGCCAGCAGCCCGGGACTAGCGGGAGCCGGTGAGACCCAGTACTTC
>.|TRBD1|TRBV5-4|TRBJ2-7
CASSPGQRVDEQYF
TGTGCCAGCAGCCCGGGACAGCGTGTGGACGAGCAGTACTTC
>.|TRBD1|TRBV30|TRBJ1-3
CAWSIQHRGHSGNTIYF
TGTGCCTGGAGTATTCAGCACAGGGGACACTCTGGAAACACCATATATTTT
>.|TRBD1|TRBV6-5|TRBJ1-2
CASSRDRVYGYTF
TGTGCCAGCAGCCGGGACAGGGTATATGGCTACACCTTC
>.|TRBD1|TRBV4-1|TRBJ2-7
CASSSRQGTNDEQYF
TGCGCCAGCAGCTCCCGACAGGGAACAAATGACGAGCAGTACTTC
>.|.|TRBV1|TRBJ2-2
CTSSQEGAPDTGELFF
TGCACCAGCAGCCAAGAGGGGGCGCCGGACACCGGGGAGCTGTTTTTT
>.|TRBD1|TRBV5-4|TRBJ1-2
CASSFPDRPIGGYTF
TGTGCCAGCAGCTTCCCGGACAGGCCCATTGGTGGCTACACCTTC
>.|TRBD1|TRBV19|TRBJ2-1
CASSPQGVNEQFF
TGTGCCAGTAGTCCTCAGGGGGTTAATGAGCAGTTCTTC
>.|TRBD2|TRBV5-1|TRBJ2-3
CASSRASGSTDTQYF
TGCGCCAGCAGTCGGGCTAGCGGGAGCACAGATACGCAGTATTTT
>.|.|TRBV20-1|TRBJ2-1
CSASGRLTPFGNEQFF
TGCAGTGCTAGTGGCCGACTAACACCCTTCGGGAATGAGCAGTTCTTC
>.|.|TRBV20-1|TRBJ2-7
CSVQDHYEQYF
TGCAGTGTACAGGATCACTACGAGCAGTACTTC
>.|.|TRBV6-6|TRBJ1-4
CASSYSSRATNEKLFF
TGTGCCAGCAGTTACTCGAGCCGGGCAACTAATGAAAAACTGTTTTTT